The present entry profiles one T cell receptor beta chain with its context. The antigen this receptor binds is unknown. Base quality data are lacking; no much larger clone is found one base away. For the CD8 naive samples, CD45RO-negative cells were positively selected for CCR7, yielding a CD45RA+CCR7+ population from which TemRA cells were excluded. The donors were healthy, HIV-negative adults with no recently reported acute infections or vaccinations. Every donor was a Caucasian adult living in Nashville, Tennessee, USA. After blood collection by leukapheresis, PBMCs were isolated using Ficoll-Histopaque density gradient centrifugation and then cryopreserved in the vapor phase of liquid nitrogen. Analytical flow cytometry was used to check the purity and quantity of each magnetically sorted T cell population. Each sorted fraction had its genomic DNA isolated and then quantified by UV absorbance on a Nanodrop 2000c.

This sample stems from a study of shared clonotypes between healthy human individuals (TCRdb year 2020). About the study as a whole: The cohort comprised two women and a few men aged 18 to 49 years. For each donor, three plates each were used for CD4 naive and CD4 memory, two plates were used for CD8 naive, and one plate was used for CD8 memory. To estimate repertoire size and how much clonotype sharing occurs between individuals, the study deeply sequenced the blood TCR repertoires of 4 to 6 healthy adults. Different laboratories and diverse techniques were used to prepare libraries and sequence TCR repertoires, to increase sequencing depth and limit assay-specific biases. Leukapheresis yielded between about 0.94 and 10 billion PBMCs per donor. Broad study findings and their caveats: Higher generation probabilities were observed for clonotypes shared by all four sorted-subset donors than for non-shared clonotypes. Naive subsets generally had larger estimated clonotype richness than memory subsets did. Even with the large sequencing depth, rarefaction of the sorted-subset datasets indicated that sequencing was incomplete. Pairwise subsampling indicated that sequencing depth was expected to affect the degree of clonotype sharing among donors. Because the study included a small number of donors, the genetic and exposure-history diversity represented was limited. Sampling was restricted to blood, and TCR repertoires in tissues likely differ from the TCR repertoires found in blood. Across a handful of donors, approximately 5% of naive CD4, around 3.5% of naive CD8, 2.3% of memory CD4, and approximately 0.42% of memory CD8 clonotypes were shared.

Using the deep immunoSEQ assay, multiplex PCR amplified TCR CDR3 regions from genomic DNA. Genomic DNA extracted from each cell subset was distributed evenly over all wells of several immunoSEQ 96-well plates, and each plate served as one replicate. For sorted subsets, about 0.2 ug genomic DNA, equal to some 28,000 T cell genomes, was loaded into each replicate PCR. Purified libraries were measured with a Qubit 3.0 fluorometer, size-checked on a Bioanalyzer 2100, and measured again with the KAPA Library Quantification kit. Every immunoSEQ 96-well plate was sequenced on a dedicated single-read 150-cycle Illumina NextSeq 550 flow cell. As for the authors' bioinformatics: Because the immunoSEQ output included only junctional sequences and no quality scores, the filtering could not be the same as the filtering used for full-length reads. Sequences were annotated with PyIR, a Python wrapper for IgBLAST v1.9, and V/J genes and CDR3 were assigned using IMGT germline references. Any read was removed if the V/J assignment was weak (E-value above 1e-6), the CDR3 was missing, or the read contained stop codons, out-of-frame junctions, or ambiguous translated residues. A V3J clonotype was defined by an identical inferred V gene, J gene, and CDR3 amino acid sequence. The percentage overlap between two repertoires was calculated by dividing the number of shared unique clonotypes by the size of the smaller repertoire. Three approaches were used to assess repertoire richness: RTK rarefaction, the Chao1 estimator, and Recon v2.1 estimates of unobserved clonotypes. OLGA was used to compute generation probabilities for all TCRbeta clonotypes that the gDNA method yielded from a few donors. In TCRdb, the immuneACCESS table is reduced to in-frame sequences with V and J assigned. These tables do not hold every clone; where another copy was compared, an unresolved V gene accounts for under half, and the others remain unexplained. That table gives V, J and clone size, and the DNA gave D and trimming. The sample table records millions of clones; around 96% of these occur just once. Jointly, the top ten make up roughly 1.1% of the sample.

Per the germline V gene, SQVTM is the CDR1 and ANQGSEA is the CDR2. The CDR3, cysteine through phenylalanine, is 16 amino acids long. Only the CDR3 DNA stays, 48 bases, in frame from base 1. Relative to germline, V is 0 bases shorter and J is 2 bases shorter, with 14 bases between their ends. This TCR was recovered from a man younger than 35 in good health. The chain is assembled from TRBV29-1 and TRBJ2-1; the D region possibly corresponds to TRBD1 (6 bases align). Material for sequencing was naive CD8+ T cells sorted from blood. The sample's cell subset or site label, in plain terms: CD45RA+CCR7+. The DNA sequence reads TGCAGCGTTGAAGAAGCACTGGACAGTCCCTACAATGAGCAGTTCTTC. It specifies CSVEEALDSPYNEQFF.